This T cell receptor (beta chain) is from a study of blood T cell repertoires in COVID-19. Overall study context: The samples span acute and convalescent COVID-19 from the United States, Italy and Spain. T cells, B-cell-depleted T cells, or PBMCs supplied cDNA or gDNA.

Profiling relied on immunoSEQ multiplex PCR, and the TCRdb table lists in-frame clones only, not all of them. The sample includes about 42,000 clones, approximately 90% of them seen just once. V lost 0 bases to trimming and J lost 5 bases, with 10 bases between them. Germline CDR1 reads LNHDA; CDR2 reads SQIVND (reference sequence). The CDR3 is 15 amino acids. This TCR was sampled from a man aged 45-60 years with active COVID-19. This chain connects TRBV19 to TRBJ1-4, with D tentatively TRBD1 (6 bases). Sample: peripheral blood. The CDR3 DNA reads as TGTGCCAGTAGTATAGACGCAGGGGTAAATGAAAAACTGTTTTTT. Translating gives CASSIDAGVNEKLFF.